What follows are 5 T cell receptor beta chains derived from one specimen sequenced in a study of T cell repertoires in cytomegalovirus infection. TCRdb re-analysed the reads in MiXCR, keeping a single row per CDR3 protein. The sample shows approximately 150,000 distinct CDR3 sequences, 17% of them seen only once. Sequenced input: CD8+ T cells from PBMCs. The receptors were gathered from a human donor in good health (CMV status not recorded). Some clones in this sample may be carry-over from other donors' samples.

V gene TRBV20-1 combines with J gene TRBJ1-1; TRBD1 matches 7 bases. Per germline, CDR1 DFQATT and CDR2 SNEGSKA (reference sequence). Trimming at V came to 2 bases and at J to 3 bases, leaving 0 bases not matched to a gene. There are 12 residues in the CDR3. The CDR3: CSARQGDTEAFF. DNA of the CDR3: TGCAGTGCTAGACAGGGGGACACTGAAGCTTTCTTT.

Concerning this clonotype itself: Compared with germline, one end of the junction differs, possibly owing to a read error. V usage is TRBV6-5 and J usage is TRBJ2-6, with D maybe TRBD1 (6 bases). The CDR3 runs 14 residues. Germline CDR1 and CDR2: MNHEY and SVGAGI. CDR3 sequence: CASSYSGSVGAASF. DNA of the CDR3: TGTGCCAGCAGTTACTCGGGTTCAGTGGGGGCGGCCTCCTTC.

This chain connects TRBV7-2 to TRBJ2-1; D is perhaps TRBD1 or TRBD2 (5 bases each). CDR1 is SGHTA, CDR2 FQGNSA, per germline. Trimming cost V 5 bases and J 7 bases, with 21 bases left between them. This CDR3 contains 16 residues. CDR3 amino acids: CASSPNWGFPRNEQFF. The CDR3 coding sequence is TGTGCCAGCAGCCCCAATTGGGGGTTCCCAAGGAATGAGCAGTTCTTC.

This clonotype showed up just a few times. This CDR3 is CASSSPTTRDRNAYEQYF. Here the CDR3 DNA reads TGTGCCAGCAGTTCACCAACAACACGGGACAGGAATGCCTACGAGCAGTACTTC. J is TRBJ2-7 and V is TRBV12-3 or TRBV12-4; 8 bases map to TRBD1. This CDR3 comprises 18 residues. V dropped 4 bases and J dropped 2; count of bases not matched to a gene: 16.

This clonotype was seen only a few times. The chain uses TRBV12-3 or TRBV12-4 and TRBJ2-7, with D perhaps matching TRBD2 (5 bases). V lost 4 bases to trimming and J lost 6 bases, with 16 bases between them. This CDR3 is 14 amino acids long. This CDR3 is CASSSSSLGLEQYF. CDR3 DNA: TGTGCCAGCAGTTCTTCATCACTAGGGCTCGAGCAGTACTTC.